A single sample gave rise to the 24 T cell receptor beta chains below, sequenced in a study of identifying expanded T cells in peripheral blood. Sequenced by immunoSEQ multiplex PCR; TCRdb stores in-frame clones only, minus some. The sample carries more than 75,000 clones, about 86% recorded once. Sequencing was performed on blood. The receptors come from a person aged 18-70 years in good health.

V usage is TRBV7-2 and J usage is TRBJ1-1, with 7 positions matching TRBD1. The V gene end was trimmed by 3 bases and the J gene end by 4 bases; junction bases not matched to a gene: 8. CDR1 SGHTA and CDR2 FQGNSA come from the germline V gene. This CDR3 has 15 residues. DNA of the CDR3: TGTGCCAGCAGCTTTTCTCGACAGGGAGCCACTGAAGCTTTCTTT. Its translation: CASSFSRQGATEAFF.

The rearrangement links TRBV11-3 to TRBJ2-7, with unresolved D. Per germline, CDR1 SGHNT and CDR2 YENEEA. The CDR3 sequence is 13 residues long. The V and J ends lost 1 base and 2 bases respectively, with 6 bases between them. The CDR3 bases are TGTGCCAGCAGCTTAGGGGTCCCCTACGAGCAGTACTTC. This sequence encodes CASSLGVPYEQYF.

The chain is built from TRBV6-5 and TRBJ2-7, with D perhaps assigned TRBD1 or TRBD2 (5 bases each). The CDR3 loop spans 13 amino acids. The germline V and J ends were trimmed by 7 bases and 6 bases, with 16 bases remaining between them. CDR1 is MNHEY, CDR2 SVGAGI, per germline. The CDR3 reads CASNVQARAEQYF. CDR3 in DNA: TGTGCCAGCAATGTACAGGCGCGGGCCGAGCAGTACTTC.

This clone is categorized as medium-sized. The chain uses TRBV6-1 and TRBJ1-5, with D uncertain. Between the trimmed V and J ends, which lost 6 bases and 5 bases, there was a span of 14 bases. Germline V gene lookup returns CDR1 MNHNS and CDR2 SASEGT. The CDR3 runs 14 residues. CDR3 sequence: CASRDYLGDQPQHF. CDR3 nucleotide sequence: TGTGCCAGCAGAGATTACCTCGGAGATCAGCCCCAGCATTTT.

The chain has TRBV2 and TRBJ1-5, with D unclear. The V end lost 3 bases, the J end lost 10 bases, and 16 bases lay between the germline ends. This CDR3 comprises 14 residues. Germline-derived CDR1 and CDR2 are SNHLY and FYNNEI. The CDR3 protein is CASSDDTAIIPQHF. The CDR3 DNA is TGTGCCAGCAGTGATGACACTGCAATCATCCCCCAGCATTTT.

This clone appeared a few times. The J gene is TRBJ1-2, the V gene TRBV7-2, with a possible D match to TRBD1 (6 bases). Trimming stripped 5 bases from V and 7 bases from J, with 20 bases between. Germline CDR1 is SGHTA and CDR2 is FQGNSA. The CDR3 consists of 15 residues. CDR3 sequence (DNA): TGTGCCAGCAGCACGAAAGACAGGTTAGGGGTTGGCTACACCTTC. It specifies CASSTKDRLGVGYTF.

This chain connects TRBV11-2 to TRBJ2-1, with a tentative D call TRBD2 (5 bases). V was clipped by 5 bases and J by 0 bases, with 14 bases between them. Germline CDR1 and CDR2: SGHAT and FQNNGV. This CDR3 comprises 16 residues. The DNA of the CDR3 is TGTGCCAGCAGCCGAGGTGGAGCGGTCTCCTACAATGAGCAGTTCTTC. This translates into CASSRGGAVSYNEQFF.

In this sample, this clone turned up once. The rearrangement uses TRBV4-3 and TRBJ1-1; the match to TRBD1 covers 9 bases. CDR3 size: 13 residues. Germline loops: CDR1 LGHNA, CDR2 YSLEER. Trimming removed 5 bases from V and 6 bases from J; junction bases left unmatched: 4. CDR3: CASSRTGESEAFF. The CDR3 DNA follows: TGCGCCAGCAGCAGGACAGGGGAGTCTGAAGCTTTCTTT.

V usage is TRBV5-1 and J usage is TRBJ2-7, with a possible D match to TRBD1 (6 bases). The germline V and J ends were trimmed by 4 bases and 0 bases, with 23 bases remaining between them. The CDR3 is made up of 18 amino acids. The V gene's germline CDR1 is SGHRS and CDR2 YFSETQ. DNA for the CDR3: TGCGCCAGCAGCCCCTTTGATACTCGGGACATCCGCTCCTACGAGCAGTACTTC. Its translation is CASSPFDTRDIRSYEQYF. Together with reference TRBV5-1 and TRBJ2-7, the CDR3 gives the full variable domain: KAGVTQTPRYLIKTRGQQVTLSCSPISGHRSVSWYQQTPGQGLQFLFEYFSETQRNKGNFPGRFSGRQFSNSRSEMNVSTLELGDSALYLCASSPFDTRDIRSYEQYFGPGTRLTVT.

The genes are TRBV10-2 and TRBJ1-3; unclear D gene. This CDR3 spans 14 amino acids. The germline V and J ends were trimmed by 7 bases and 0 bases, with 10 bases remaining between them. The germline CDR1 and CDR2 sequences are WSHSY and SAAADI. Here the CDR3 reads CASKDTVSGNTIYF. As DNA, the CDR3 is TGCGCCAGCAAAGACACGGTCTCTGGAAACACCATATATTTT.

This chain joins TRBV5-1 and TRBJ1-4; no firm D call. Trimming removed 0 bases at V and 8 bases at J, with 17 bases between. Germline loops: CDR1 SGHRS, CDR2 YFSETQ. The CDR3 is 16 amino acids. The CDR3 spells CASSLAAGSQLEKLFF. The DNA for the CDR3 is TGCGCCAGCAGCTTGGCCGCGGGCTCACAACTCGAAAAACTGTTTTTT.

The chain employs TRBV9 and TRBJ2-3, with D unclear. The CDR3 has 14 amino acids. The ends were cut back, 0 bases at V and 0 bases at J, with 5 bases in the middle. Per the germline V gene, CDR1 is SGDLS and CDR2 is YYNGEE. Here the CDR3 DNA reads TGTGCCAGCAGCGTAGTTGCTAGCACAGATACGCAGTATTTT. Protein sequence: CASSVVASTDTQYF.

This chain uses TRBV5-1 with TRBJ1-1; TRBD1 is a possible D gene (5 bases). Germline V gives CDR1 SGHRS, CDR2 YFSETQ. V lost 0 bases, J lost 10 bases, and 19 bases lay in between. This CDR3 comprises 15 residues. CDR3: CASSLGLLSGMGAFF. CDR3 DNA sequence: TGCGCCAGCAGCTTGGGCCTACTTTCAGGGATGGGAGCTTTCTTT.

This sequence joins TRBV5-6 and TRBJ1-5; perhaps TRBD1 as D (6 bases). This CDR3 comprises 17 residues. Germline CDR1 SGHDT, CDR2 YYEEEE. V gave up 1 base and J gave up 2 bases, with 16 bases separating them. The CDR3 is CASSLNKGEVGNQPQHF. CDR3 DNA sequence: TGTGCCAGCAGCTTGAATAAGGGGGAGGTGGGCAATCAGCCCCAGCATTTT.

V is TRBV18 and J is TRBJ1-2; 12 bases are shared with TRBD1. Trimming took 6 bases from V and 6 from J; bases not matched to a gene: 17. This CDR3 is built from 18 residues. Germline lookup yields CDR1 KGHSH and CDR2 LQKENI. The CDR3 spells CASSTNRDRGPGSDGYTF. CDR3 nucleotides: TGTGCCAGCTCGACTAACCGGGACAGGGGGCCCGGCTCCGATGGCTACACCTTC.

The rearrangement joins TRBV29-1 to TRBJ2-1, with 8 bases fitting TRBD2. J gave up 5 bases and V 8 bases, and 11 bases lay outside the gene matches. Germline CDR1 and CDR2: SQVTM and ANQGSEA. The CDR3 totals 14 residues. The CDR3: CSPYGQRGNNEQFF. In DNA form, the CDR3 reads TGCAGCCCCTATGGACAGCGGGGGAACAATGAGCAGTTCTTC.

The chain combines TRBV19 with TRBJ2-2, with no clear D. Germline-derived CDR1 and CDR2 are LNHDA and SQIVND (reference sequence). Deletions cut 0 bases from V and 5 bases from J, with 10 bases between. CDR3 size: 15 residues. In nucleotides, the CDR3 is TGTGCCAGTAGTATAGATCGGTGGGGTACCGGGGAGCTGTTTTTT. As protein: CASSIDRWGTGELFF.

The chain has TRBV6-1 and TRBJ2-7, with 7 positions matching TRBD1. V gave up 6 bases and J gave up 4 bases; unmatched junction bases: 9. The CDR3 is made up of 14 amino acids. Germline CDR1 and CDR2: MNHNS and SASEGT. The CDR3 DNA reads as TGTGCCAGCAGGATTGAGGGGGCTAGTTACGAGCAGTACTTC. Protein: CASRIEGASYEQYF.

CDR3 sequence reads: CASSFSSGPTNTEAFF. CDR3 coding DNA: TGTGCCAGCAGCTTCTCATCGGGACCCACGAACACTGAAGCTTTCTTT. This chain joins TRBV7-8 and TRBJ1-1; D is possibly TRBD1 (5 bases). The germline CDR1 and CDR2 sequences are SGHVS and FQNEAQ. The V and J ends lost 3 bases and 1 base respectively, with 15 bases between them. The CDR3 is made up of 16 amino acids.

This chain uses TRBV11-3 with TRBJ2-1, with D possibly TRBD1 on 8 matching bases. The germline V gene has CDR1 SGHNT and CDR2 YENEEA. V was cut by 0 bases and J by 4 bases, with 10 bases left in between. There are 15 residues in the CDR3. The CDR3 DNA reads TGTGCCAGCAGCTTAGAACAGGGGGGGTACAATGAGCAGTTCTTC. Amino acids: CASSLEQGGYNEQFF.

V gene TRBV11-2 combines with J gene TRBJ2-7, with D perhaps matching TRBD1 or TRBD2 (6 bases each). Germline V lookup: CDR1 SGHAT, CDR2 FQNNGV. The V and J ends lost 0 bases and 7 bases respectively, with 28 bases between them. The CDR3 is made up of 19 amino acids. The CDR3 protein is CASSLERGDRTVYPGEQYF. For the CDR3, the DNA is TGTGCCAGCAGCTTAGAGAGGGGGGACCGGACCGTTTATCCGGGGGAGCAGTACTTC.

V usage is TRBV18 and J usage is TRBJ2-7; TRBD1 is a possible D gene (5 bases). Germline V gives CDR1 KGHSH, CDR2 LQKENI. The CDR3 consists of 16 residues. V lost 2 bases, J lost 0 bases, and 14 bases lay in between. The CDR3 nucleotides read TGTGCCAGCTCACCAATTAACGGGCAGGGCTCCTACGAGCAGTACTTC. Residues: CASSPINGQGSYEQYF. Full variable domain (missing parts from reference TRBV18 and TRBJ2-7): NAGVMQNPRHLVRRRGQEARLRCSPMKGHSHVYWYRQLPEEGLKFMVYLQKENIIDESGMPKERFSAEFPKEGPSILRIQQVVRGDSAAYFCASSPINGQGSYEQYFGPGTRLTVT.

A remark on this clone: No DNA is shown, since the ends of the CDR3 on it are uncertain; the CDR3 is the one TCRdb lists. The V and J genes are TRBV4-1 and TRBJ1-2. CDR1 is MGHRA and CDR2 is YSYEKL in the germline V gene. The CDR3 length is 15 residues, termini included. The CDR3 loop is CASSQDLWQHYGYTF.

This chain joins TRBV6-6 and TRBJ2-3; D remains unclear. The CDR3 length is 14 residues. Trimming stripped 6 bases from V and 4 bases from J, with 14 bases between. CDR1 is MNHNY, CDR2 SVGAGI, per germline (reference sequence). The DNA for the CDR3 is TGTGCCAGCAGCCGGCTAGGACGAGCAGATACGCAGTATTTT. Its translation: CASSRLGRADTQYF.